Presented here are 12 T cell receptor beta chains from one specimen sequenced in a study of T cell changes during pregnancy in multiple sclerosis. Libraries were prepared by immunoSEQ multiplex PCR; TCRdb keeps only in-frame clonotypes and omits some of them. The table lists tens of thousands of clones, roughly 92% of them singletons, with more than 1.3% in the top ten. Sequences were derived from peripheral blood, sampled in the second trimester of pregnancy. The receptor set was obtained from a female donor with multiple sclerosis, enrolled in a pregnancy study.

The rearrangement uses TRBV10-3 and TRBJ2-7, with 9 bases lining up with TRBD1. CDR3 size: 14 residues. CDR1 ENHRY and CDR2 SYGVKD come from the germline V gene. The V segment lost 6 bases and the J segment 0 bases; nucleotides outside the gene matches: 3. CDR3 bases: TGTGCCATCAGGGGGACAGGGAGCTCCTACGAGCAGTACTTC. Its protein product is CAIRGTGSSYEQYF.

This chain joins TRBV6-5 and TRBJ1-2; 8 positions match TRBD1. Germline V gene lookup returns CDR1 MNHEY and CDR2 SVGAGI. The V and J ends lost 6 bases and 8 bases, in that order; junction bases with no gene match: 8. The length of the CDR3 is 13 residues. This chain's CDR3 is CASRGTGSKGYTF. The CDR3, as DNA: TGTGCCAGCAGGGGGACAGGTAGTAAGGGCTACACCTTC.

The rearrangement joins TRBV10-3 to TRBJ2-1; weak D call: TRBD2 (5 bases). V lost 2 bases, J lost 0 bases, and 8 bases lay in between. Per the germline V gene, CDR1 is ENHRY and CDR2 is SYGVKD. There are 15 residues in the CDR3. CDR3 DNA sequence: TGTGCCATCAGTGAGCGAGAGGGCTCCTACAATGAGCAGTTCTTC. It codes for CAISEREGSYNEQFF.

The chain is built from TRBV11-3 and TRBJ2-2; D ambiguous. The CDR3 runs to 15 residues. The V gene's germline CDR1 is SGHNT and CDR2 YENEEA. Between the trimmed V and J ends, which lost 0 bases and 2 bases, there was a span of 7 bases. In DNA form, the CDR3 reads TGTGCCAGCAGCTTAGAACCACTAAACACCGGGGAGCTGTTTTTT. Encoded protein: CASSLEPLNTGELFF.

V usage is TRBV21-1 and J usage is TRBJ2-7; the table's TRBD2 call for D was not verified on the DNA. TRBV21-1 is noted as a pseudogene. The CDR3 length is 15 residues. The CDR3 is CASSKALAGIYEQYF. CDR3 bases: TGTGCCAGCAGCAAAGCACTAGCGGGGATCTACGAGCAGTACTTC.

In this sample, this clone turned up once. The V gene is TRBV19, the J gene TRBJ2-2; possibly TRBD2 for D (6 bases). The CDR3 is 15 amino acids. V gave up 3 bases and J gave up 6 bases, with 14 bases separating them. Germline CDR1 reads LNHDA; CDR2 reads SQIVND (reference sequence). CDR3 sequence (DNA): TGTGCCAGTAGTATCCGGCGGGACCGGGCCGGGGAGCTGTTTTTT. Protein: CASSIRRDRAGELFF.

This sequence joins TRBV7-9 and TRBJ1-2; 10 bases line up with TRBD1. The CDR3 is 16 residues long. The trim removed 5 bases at V and 2 bases at J, leaving 8 bases unmatched. Germline assignment: CDR1 SEHNR and CDR2 FQNEAQ (reference sequence). DNA of the CDR3: TGTGCCAGCAGCGCAAATCGGGACAGGGGAAACTATGGCTACACCTTC. This sequence encodes CASSANRDRGNYGYTF.

The chain links TRBV7-6 to TRBJ1-5; 8 bases agree with TRBD1. J was trimmed by 1 base and V by 1 base; bases with no gene match: 0. The CDR3 consists of 15 residues. CDR1 and CDR2 (germline): SGHVS, FNYEAQ. CDR3 coding DNA: TGTGCCAGCAGCTTAGGGGACAGGAGCAATCAGCCCCAGCATTTT. This encodes CASSLGDRSNQPQHF.

CDR3 DNA sequence: TGTGCCAGCTCACCGGACAGGAGCTCCTACAATGAGCAGTTCTTC. The encoded protein is CASSPDRSSYNEQFF. The gene calls are TRBV18 and TRBJ2-1; 7 bases are shared with TRBD1. Germline CDR1 reads KGHSH; CDR2 reads LQKENI. The CDR3 consists of 15 residues. Trimming cost V 3 bases and J 0 bases; bases outside gene matches: 2. Full variable domain (missing parts from reference TRBV18 and TRBJ2-1): NAGVMQNPRHLVRRRGQEARLRCSPMKGHSHVYWYRQLPEEGLKFMVYLQKENIIDESGMPKERFSAEFPKEGPSILRIQQVVRGDSAAYFCASSPDRSSYNEQFFGPGTRLTVL.

The chain is built from TRBV9 and TRBJ2-3; a possible D gene is TRBD1 (5 bases). The V end lost 3 bases, the J end lost 6 bases, and 14 bases lay between the germline ends. Germline V CDR1 and CDR2: SGDLS, YYNGEE. The CDR3 covers 14 residues. CDR3: CASSEDNQMDTQYF. The DNA for the CDR3 is TGTGCCAGCAGCGAGGACAATCAAATGGATACGCAGTATTTT.

The rearrangement links TRBV7-8 to TRBJ2-3; 7 bases map to TRBD1. The V and J ends lost 1 base and 3 bases, in that order; junction bases with no gene match: 10. Germline CDR1 SGHVS, CDR2 FQNEAQ. The CDR3 length is 17 residues. The CDR3 loop is CASSLVGGISGTDTQYF. The CDR3 region has the DNA TGTGCCAGCAGCTTAGTAGGGGGCATCTCGGGGACAGATACGCAGTATTTT. Using reference TRBV7-8 and TRBJ2-3 for the parts outside the CDR3, the full variable domain is GAGVSQSPRYKVAKRGQDVALRCDPISGHVSLFWYQQALGQGPEFLTYFQNEAQLDKSGLPSDRFFAERPEGSVSTLKIQRTQQEDSAVYLCASSLVGGISGTDTQYFGPGTRLTVL.

CDR3 in DNA: TGCGCCAGCAGCCAAGAACGGTTGGCAGGGGGAAACAGGGCAGATACGCAGTATTTT. This translates into CASSQERLAGGNRADTQYF. J is TRBJ2-3 and V is TRBV4-3; 7 bases align to TRBD1. Looked up from germline, CDR1 is LGHNA and CDR2 is YSLEER. Germline trimming cut 0 bases from V and 4 bases from J; bases unmatched to any gene: 16. There are 19 residues in the CDR3.